This T cell receptor beta chain was retrieved from a study of cytomegalovirus exposure and HLA in healthy donors. The overall study: Falling in the Caucasian-associated ancestry cluster were 81% of 398 genotyped donors.

Primers for the PCR totalled 60 Vbeta and 13 Jbeta. Profiling relied on immunoSEQ multiplex PCR, and the TCRdb table lists in-frame clones only, not all of them. The table records 55,000 to 80,000 clones, 60% to 85% of them present only once. With regard to this clone: Its matching antigen is unknown.

The CDR3 has 18 amino acids. Per germline, CDR1 LGHNA and CDR2 YSLEER. V was clipped by 3 bases and J by 0 bases; unmatched bases: 8. Findings and limits, study-wide: About 87% or about 30% of the time was how often most TCR beta V segments were productive, according to an earlier analysis. A later analysis found common viral pathogens apparently linked to several of the most significant clusters.

V and J are TRBV4-3 and TRBJ2-7, with 13 bases that match TRBD2. Sample: PBMCs. The TCR was taken from a man in his sixties or seventies in good health and CMV-seronegative. Here the CDR3 reads CASSQEVGTSGNSYEQYF. DNA for the CDR3: TGCGCCAGCAGCCAGGAAGTGGGGACTAGCGGGAACTCCTACGAGCAGTACTTC.